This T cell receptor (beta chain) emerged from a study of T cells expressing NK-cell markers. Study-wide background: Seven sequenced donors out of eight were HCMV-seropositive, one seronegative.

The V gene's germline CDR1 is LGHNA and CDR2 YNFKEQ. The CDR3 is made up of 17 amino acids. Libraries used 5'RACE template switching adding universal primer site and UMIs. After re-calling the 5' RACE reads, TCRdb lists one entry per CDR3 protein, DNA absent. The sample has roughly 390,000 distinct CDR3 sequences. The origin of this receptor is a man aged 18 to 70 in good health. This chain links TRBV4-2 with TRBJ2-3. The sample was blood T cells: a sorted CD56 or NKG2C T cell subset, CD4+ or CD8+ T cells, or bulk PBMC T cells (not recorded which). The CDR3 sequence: CASSRDLPGRGTDTQYF.